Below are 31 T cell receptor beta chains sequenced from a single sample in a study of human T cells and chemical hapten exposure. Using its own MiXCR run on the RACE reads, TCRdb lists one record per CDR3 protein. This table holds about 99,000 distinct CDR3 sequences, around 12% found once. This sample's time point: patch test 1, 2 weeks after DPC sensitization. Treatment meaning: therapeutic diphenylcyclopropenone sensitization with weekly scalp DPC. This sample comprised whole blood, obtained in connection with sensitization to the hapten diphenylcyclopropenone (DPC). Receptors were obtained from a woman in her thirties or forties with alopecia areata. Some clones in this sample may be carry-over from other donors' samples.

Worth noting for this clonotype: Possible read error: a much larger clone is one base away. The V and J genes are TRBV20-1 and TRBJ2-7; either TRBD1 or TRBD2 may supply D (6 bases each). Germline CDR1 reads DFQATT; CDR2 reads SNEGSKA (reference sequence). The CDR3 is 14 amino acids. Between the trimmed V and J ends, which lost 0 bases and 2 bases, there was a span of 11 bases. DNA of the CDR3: TGCAGTGCTAGAGATATCGGGGGCACCTACGAGCAGTACTTC. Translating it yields CSARDIGGTYEQYF.

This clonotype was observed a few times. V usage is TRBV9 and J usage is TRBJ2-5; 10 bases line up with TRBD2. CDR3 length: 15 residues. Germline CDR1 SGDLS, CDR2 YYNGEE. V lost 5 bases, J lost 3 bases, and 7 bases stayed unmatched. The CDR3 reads CASSLSGTSEETQYF. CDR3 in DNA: TGTGCCAGCAGTCTATCCGGGACTAGCGAAGAGACCCAGTACTTC.

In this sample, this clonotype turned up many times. CDR3 bases: TGTGCCAGCAGTGATCACAGGGCCTACAATGAGCAGTTCTTC. Protein sequence: CASSDHRAYNEQFF. The rearrangement links TRBV25-1 to TRBJ2-1; a possible D gene is TRBD1 (6 bases). Trimming stripped 3 bases from V and 2 bases from J, with 8 bases between. This CDR3 is 14 amino acids long. Germline lookup yields CDR1 MGHDK and CDR2 SYGVNS.

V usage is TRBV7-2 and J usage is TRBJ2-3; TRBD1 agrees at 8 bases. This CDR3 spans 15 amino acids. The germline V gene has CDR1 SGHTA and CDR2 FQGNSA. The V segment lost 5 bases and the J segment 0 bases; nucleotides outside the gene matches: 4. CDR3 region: CASSSRQGSTDTQYF. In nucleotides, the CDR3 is TGTGCCAGCAGCAGTCGACAGGGGAGCACAGATACGCAGTATTTT.

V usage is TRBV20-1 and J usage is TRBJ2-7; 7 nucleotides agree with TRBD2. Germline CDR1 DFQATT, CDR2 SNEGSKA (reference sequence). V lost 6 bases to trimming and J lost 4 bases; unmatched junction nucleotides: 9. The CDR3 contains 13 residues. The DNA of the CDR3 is TGCAGTGCGTTAAGCGGGACCCAATACGAGCAGTACTTC. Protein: CSALSGTQYEQYF.

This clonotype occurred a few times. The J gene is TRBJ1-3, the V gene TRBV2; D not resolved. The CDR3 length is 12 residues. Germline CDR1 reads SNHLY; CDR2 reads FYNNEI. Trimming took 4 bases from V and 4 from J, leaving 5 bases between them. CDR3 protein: CASSVGGNTIYF. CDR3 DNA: TGTGCCAGCAGTGTTGGAGGAAACACCATATATTTT. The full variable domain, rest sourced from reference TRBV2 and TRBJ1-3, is EPEVTQTPSHQVTQMGQEVILRCVPISNHLYFYWYRQILGQKVEFLVSFYNNEISEKSEIFDDQFSVERPDGSNFTLKIRSTKLEDSAMYFCASSVGGNTIYFGEGSWLTVV.

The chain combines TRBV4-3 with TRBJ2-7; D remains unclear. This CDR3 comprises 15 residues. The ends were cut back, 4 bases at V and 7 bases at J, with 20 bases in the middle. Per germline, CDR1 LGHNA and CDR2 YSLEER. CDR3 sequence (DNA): TGCGCCAGCAGCCGACATCAAGATAGAGGCCAGGAGCAGTACTTC. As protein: CASSRHQDRGQEQYF.

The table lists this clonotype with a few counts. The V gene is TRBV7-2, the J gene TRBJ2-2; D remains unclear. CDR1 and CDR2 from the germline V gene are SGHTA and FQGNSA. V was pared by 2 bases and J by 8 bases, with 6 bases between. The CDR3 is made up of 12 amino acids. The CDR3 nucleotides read TGTGCCAGCAGCTTAACCAGGGGGGAGCTGTTTTTT. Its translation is CASSLTRGELFF.

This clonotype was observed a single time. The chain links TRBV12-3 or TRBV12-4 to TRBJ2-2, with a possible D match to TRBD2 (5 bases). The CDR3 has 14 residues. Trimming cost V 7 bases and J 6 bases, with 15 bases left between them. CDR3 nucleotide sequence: TGTGCCAGCACCATCAACGGGGTATCCGGGGAGCTGTTTTTT. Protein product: CASTINGVSGELFF.

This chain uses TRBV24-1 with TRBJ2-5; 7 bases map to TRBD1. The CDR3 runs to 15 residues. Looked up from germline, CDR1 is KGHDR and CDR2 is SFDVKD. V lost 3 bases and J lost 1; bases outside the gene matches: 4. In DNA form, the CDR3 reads TGTGCCACCAGTGATGTACAGGGGCTCCAAGAGACCCAGTACTTC. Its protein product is CATSDVQGLQETQYF.

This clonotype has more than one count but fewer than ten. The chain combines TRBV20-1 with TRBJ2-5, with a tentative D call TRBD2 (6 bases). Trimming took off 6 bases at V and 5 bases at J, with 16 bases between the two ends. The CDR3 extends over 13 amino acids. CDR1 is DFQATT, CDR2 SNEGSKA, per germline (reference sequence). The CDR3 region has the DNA TGCAGTGCAATACTCGGAGGGTCGGAGACCCAGTACTTC. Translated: CSAILGGSETQYF.

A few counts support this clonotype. The CDR3 loop is CSASWTGKTGELFF. CDR3 sequence (DNA): TGCAGTGCTAGCTGGACAGGGAAGACCGGGGAGCTGTTTTTT. This chain joins TRBV20-1 and TRBJ2-2; 8 nucleotides agree with TRBD1. The trim removed 3 bases at V and 5 bases at J, leaving 5 bases unmatched. The CDR3 totals 14 residues. Germline V lookup: CDR1 DFQATT, CDR2 SNEGSKA (reference sequence).

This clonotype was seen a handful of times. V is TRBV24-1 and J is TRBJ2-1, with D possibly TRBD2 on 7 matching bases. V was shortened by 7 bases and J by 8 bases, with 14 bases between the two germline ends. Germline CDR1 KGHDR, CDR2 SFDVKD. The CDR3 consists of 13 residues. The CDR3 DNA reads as TGTGCCACCAGGGGTAGGGGGAGGGATGAGCAGTTCTTC. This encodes CATRGRGRDEQFF.

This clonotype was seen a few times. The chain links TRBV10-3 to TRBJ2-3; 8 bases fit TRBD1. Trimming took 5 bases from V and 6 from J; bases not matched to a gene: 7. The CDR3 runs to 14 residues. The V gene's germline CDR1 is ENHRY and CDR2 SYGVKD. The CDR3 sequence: CAISPGTGADTQYF. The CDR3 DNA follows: TGTGCCATCAGTCCCGGGACAGGCGCGGATACGCAGTATTTT.

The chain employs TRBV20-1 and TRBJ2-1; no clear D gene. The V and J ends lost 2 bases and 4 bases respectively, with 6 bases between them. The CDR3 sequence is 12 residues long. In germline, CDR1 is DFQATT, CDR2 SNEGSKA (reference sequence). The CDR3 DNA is TGCAGTGCTAGACGCGGATACAATGAGCAGTTCTTC. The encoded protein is CSARRGYNEQFF.

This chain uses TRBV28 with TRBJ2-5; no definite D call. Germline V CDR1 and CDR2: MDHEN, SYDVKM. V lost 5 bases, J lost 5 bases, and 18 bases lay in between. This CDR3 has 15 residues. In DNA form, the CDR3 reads TGTGCCAGCAGTCCCCAACATGGGGAATGGGAGACCCAGTACTTC. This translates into CASSPQHGEWETQYF.

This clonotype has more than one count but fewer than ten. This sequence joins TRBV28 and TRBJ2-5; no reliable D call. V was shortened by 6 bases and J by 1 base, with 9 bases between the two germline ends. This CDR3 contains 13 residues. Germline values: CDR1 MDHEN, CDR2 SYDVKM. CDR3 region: CASSTQLQETQYF. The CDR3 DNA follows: TGTGCCAGCAGCACCCAGCTCCAAGAGACCCAGTACTTC.

CDR3 loop: CASSFGRGYTF. CDR3 sequence (DNA): TGTGCCAGCAGTTTCGGGAGGGGCTACACCTTC. The rearrangement joins TRBV28 to TRBJ1-2; D not certain. Trimming shortened V by 3 bases and J by 8 bases, and 7 bases separated the two germline ends. The CDR3 consists of 11 residues. Germline CDR1 is MDHEN and CDR2 is SYDVKM.

The CDR3, as DNA: TGTGCCAGCAGCCCTAGCGGGATCTACAATGAGCAGTTCTTC. It specifies CASSPSGIYNEQFF. The chain joins TRBV9 to TRBJ2-1; 9 bases map to TRBD2. CDR1 is SGDLS, CDR2 YYNGEE, per germline. CDR3 length equals 14 residues. Unmatched junction bases numbered 2, after V lost 4 bases and J lost 3 bases.

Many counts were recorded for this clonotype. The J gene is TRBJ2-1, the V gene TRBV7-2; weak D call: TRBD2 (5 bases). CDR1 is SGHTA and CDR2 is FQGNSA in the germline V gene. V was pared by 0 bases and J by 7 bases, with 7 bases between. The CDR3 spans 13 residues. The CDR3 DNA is TGTGCCAGCAGCTTAGCGAGGGTTAATGAGCAGTTCTTC. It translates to CASSLARVNEQFF.

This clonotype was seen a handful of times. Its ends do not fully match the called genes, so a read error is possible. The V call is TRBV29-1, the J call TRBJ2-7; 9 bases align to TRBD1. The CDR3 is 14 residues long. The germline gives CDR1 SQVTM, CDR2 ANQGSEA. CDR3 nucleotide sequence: TGCAGCGTCGAAGGACAGGGGTCAGCTTACGAGCAGTACTTC. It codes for CSVEGQGSAYEQYF.

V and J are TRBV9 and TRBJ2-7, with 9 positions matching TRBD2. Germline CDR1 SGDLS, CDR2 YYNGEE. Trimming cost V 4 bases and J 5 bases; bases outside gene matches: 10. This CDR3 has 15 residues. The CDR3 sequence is CASSSAGTSFDEQYF. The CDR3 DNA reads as TGTGCCAGCAGCTCCGCCGGGACTAGCTTCGACGAGCAGTACTTC.

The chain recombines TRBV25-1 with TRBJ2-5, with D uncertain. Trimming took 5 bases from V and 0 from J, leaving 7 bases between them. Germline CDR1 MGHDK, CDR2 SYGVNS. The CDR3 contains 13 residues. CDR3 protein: CASSRLNQETQYF. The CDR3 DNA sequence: TGTGCCAGCAGTAGACTGAACCAAGAGACCCAGTACTTC.

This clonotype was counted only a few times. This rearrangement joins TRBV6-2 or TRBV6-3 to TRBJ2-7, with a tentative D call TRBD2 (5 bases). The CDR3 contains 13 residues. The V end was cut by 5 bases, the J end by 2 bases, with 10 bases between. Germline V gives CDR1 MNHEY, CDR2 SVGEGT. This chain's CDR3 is CASSNGLTYEQYF. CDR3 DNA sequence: TGTGCCAGCAGTAACGGACTCACCTACGAGCAGTACTTC.

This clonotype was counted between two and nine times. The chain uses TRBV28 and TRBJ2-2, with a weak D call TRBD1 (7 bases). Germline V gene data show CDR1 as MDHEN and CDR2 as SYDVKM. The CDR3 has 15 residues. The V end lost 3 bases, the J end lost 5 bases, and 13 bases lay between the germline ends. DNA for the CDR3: TGTGCCAGCAGTTTCACGGCAGGGGGGACCGGGGAGCTGTTTTTT. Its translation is CASSFTAGGTGELFF.

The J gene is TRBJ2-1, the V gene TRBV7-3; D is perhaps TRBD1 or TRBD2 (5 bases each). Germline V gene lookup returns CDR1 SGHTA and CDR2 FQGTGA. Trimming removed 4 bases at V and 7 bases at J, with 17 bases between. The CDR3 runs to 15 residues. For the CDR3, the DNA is TGTGCCAGCAGCTACCAATGGGGGTCTGGGAATGAGCAGTTCTTC. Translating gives CASSYQWGSGNEQFF.

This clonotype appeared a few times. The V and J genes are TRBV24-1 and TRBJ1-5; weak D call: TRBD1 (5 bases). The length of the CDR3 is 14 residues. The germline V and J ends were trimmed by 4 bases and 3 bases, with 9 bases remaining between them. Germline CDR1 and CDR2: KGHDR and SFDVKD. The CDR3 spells CATSERQHNQPQHF. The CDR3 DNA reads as TGTGCCACCAGTGAACGACAGCACAATCAGCCCCAGCATTTT.

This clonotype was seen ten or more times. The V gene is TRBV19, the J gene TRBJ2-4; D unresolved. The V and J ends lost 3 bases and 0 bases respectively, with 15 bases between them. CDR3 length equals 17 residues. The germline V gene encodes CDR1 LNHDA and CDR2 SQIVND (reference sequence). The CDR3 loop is CASSIPRTAGAKNIQYF. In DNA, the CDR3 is TGTGCCAGTAGTATCCCCCGTACGGCTGGAGCCAAAAACATTCAGTACTTC.

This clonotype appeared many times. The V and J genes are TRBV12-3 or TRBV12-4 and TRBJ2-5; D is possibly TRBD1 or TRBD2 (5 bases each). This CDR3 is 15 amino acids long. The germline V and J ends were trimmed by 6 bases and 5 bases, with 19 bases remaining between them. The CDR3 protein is CASSPDYGARETQYF. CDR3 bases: TGTGCCAGCAGCCCCGACTACGGGGCGAGGGAGACCCAGTACTTC.

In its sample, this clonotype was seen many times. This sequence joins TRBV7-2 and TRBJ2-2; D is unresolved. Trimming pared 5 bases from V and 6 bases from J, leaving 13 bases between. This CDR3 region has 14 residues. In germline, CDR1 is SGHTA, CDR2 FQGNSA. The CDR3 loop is CASSPSPDPGELFF. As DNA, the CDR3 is TGTGCCAGCAGCCCCTCCCCGGACCCCGGGGAGCTGTTTTTT.

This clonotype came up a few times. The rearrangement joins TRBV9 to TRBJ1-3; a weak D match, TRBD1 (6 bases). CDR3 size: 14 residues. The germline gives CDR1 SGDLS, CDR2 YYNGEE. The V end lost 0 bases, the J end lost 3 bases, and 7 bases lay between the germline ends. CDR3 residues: CASSVGTVGNTIYF. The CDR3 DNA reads TGTGCCAGCAGCGTAGGGACAGTTGGAAACACCATATATTTT.